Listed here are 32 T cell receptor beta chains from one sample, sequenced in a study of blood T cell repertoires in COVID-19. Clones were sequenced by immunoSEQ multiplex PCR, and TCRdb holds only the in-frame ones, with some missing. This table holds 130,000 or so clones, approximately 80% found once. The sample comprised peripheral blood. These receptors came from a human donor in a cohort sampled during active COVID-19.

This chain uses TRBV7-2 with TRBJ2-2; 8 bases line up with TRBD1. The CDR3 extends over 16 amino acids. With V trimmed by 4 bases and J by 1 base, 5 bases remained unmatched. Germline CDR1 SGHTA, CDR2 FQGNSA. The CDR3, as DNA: TGTGCCAGCAGCTCTCGGACAGGGCGGAACACCGGGGAGCTGTTTTTT. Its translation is CASSSRTGRNTGELFF.

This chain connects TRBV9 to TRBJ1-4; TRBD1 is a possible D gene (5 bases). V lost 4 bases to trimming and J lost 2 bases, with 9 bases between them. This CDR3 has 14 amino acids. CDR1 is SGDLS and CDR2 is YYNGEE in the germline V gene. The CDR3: CASSPRGTNEKLFF. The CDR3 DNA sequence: TGTGCCAGCAGCCCTCGGGGGACTAATGAAAAACTGTTTTTT.

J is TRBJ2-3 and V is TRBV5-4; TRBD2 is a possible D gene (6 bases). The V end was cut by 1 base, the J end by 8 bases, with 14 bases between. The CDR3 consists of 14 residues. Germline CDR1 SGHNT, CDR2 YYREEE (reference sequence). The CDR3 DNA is TGTGCCAGCAGCTTGACGCGGGGTGGGGGTACGCAGTATTTT. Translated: CASSLTRGGGTQYF.

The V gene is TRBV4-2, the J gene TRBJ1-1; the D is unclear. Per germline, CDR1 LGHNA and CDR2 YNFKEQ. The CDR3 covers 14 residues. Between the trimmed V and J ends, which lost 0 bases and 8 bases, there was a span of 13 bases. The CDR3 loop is CASSQEWAGGEAFF. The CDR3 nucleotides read TGTGCCAGCAGCCAAGAATGGGCGGGTGGAGAAGCTTTCTTT.

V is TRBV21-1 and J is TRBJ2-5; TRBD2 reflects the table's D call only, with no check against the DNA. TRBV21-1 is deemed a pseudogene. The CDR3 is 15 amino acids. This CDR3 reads CASSKLAGRVETQYF. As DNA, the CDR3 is TGTGCCAGCAGCAAATTGGCAGGGAGGGTGGAGACCCAGTACTTC.

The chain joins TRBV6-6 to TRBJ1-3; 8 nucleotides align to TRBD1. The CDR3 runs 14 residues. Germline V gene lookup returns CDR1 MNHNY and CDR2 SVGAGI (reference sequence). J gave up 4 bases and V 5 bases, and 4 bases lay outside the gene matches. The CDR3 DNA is TGTGCCAGCAGTCGTCAGGGGGCCGGAAACACCATATATTTT. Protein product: CASSRQGAGNTIYF.

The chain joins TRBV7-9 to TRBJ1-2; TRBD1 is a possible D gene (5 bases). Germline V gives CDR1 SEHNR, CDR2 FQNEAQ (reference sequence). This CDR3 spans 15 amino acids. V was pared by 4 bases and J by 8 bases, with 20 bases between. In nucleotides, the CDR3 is TGTGCCAGCAGCTCGCGACAGCCTGGGATCCGGGGCTACACCTTC. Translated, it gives CASSSRQPGIRGYTF.

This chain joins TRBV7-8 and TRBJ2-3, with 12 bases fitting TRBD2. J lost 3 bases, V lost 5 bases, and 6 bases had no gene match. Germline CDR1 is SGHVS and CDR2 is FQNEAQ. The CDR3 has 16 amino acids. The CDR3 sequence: CASSLRTSGVTDTQYF. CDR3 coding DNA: TGTGCCAGCAGCCTTCGGACTAGCGGGGTAACAGATACGCAGTATTTT.

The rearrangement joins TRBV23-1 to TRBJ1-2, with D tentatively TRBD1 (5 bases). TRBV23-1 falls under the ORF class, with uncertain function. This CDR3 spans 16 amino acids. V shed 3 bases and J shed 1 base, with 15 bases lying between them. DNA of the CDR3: TGCGCCAGCAGTCACAGACAGACAGATCTTAACTATGGCTACACCTTC. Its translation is CASSHRQTDLNYGYTF.

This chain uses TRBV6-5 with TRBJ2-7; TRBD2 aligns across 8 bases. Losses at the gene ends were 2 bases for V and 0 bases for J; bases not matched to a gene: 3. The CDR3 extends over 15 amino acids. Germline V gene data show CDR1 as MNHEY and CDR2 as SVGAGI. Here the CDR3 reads CASSYTGGLSYEQYF. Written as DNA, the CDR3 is TGTGCCAGCAGTTACACGGGAGGGCTCTCCTACGAGCAGTACTTC.

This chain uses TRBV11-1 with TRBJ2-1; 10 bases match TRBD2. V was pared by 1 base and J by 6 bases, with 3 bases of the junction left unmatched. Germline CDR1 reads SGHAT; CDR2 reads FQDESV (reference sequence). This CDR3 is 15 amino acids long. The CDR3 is CASSLVTSGFNEQFF. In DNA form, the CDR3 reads TGTGCCAGCAGCTTAGTGACTAGCGGGTTCAATGAGCAGTTCTTC. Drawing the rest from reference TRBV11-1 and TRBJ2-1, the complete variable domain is EAEVAQSPRYKITEKSQAVAFWCDPISGHATLYWYRQILGQGPELLVQFQDESVVDDSQLPKDRFSAERLKGVDSTLKIQPAELGDSAMYLCASSLVTSGFNEQFFGPGTRLTVL.

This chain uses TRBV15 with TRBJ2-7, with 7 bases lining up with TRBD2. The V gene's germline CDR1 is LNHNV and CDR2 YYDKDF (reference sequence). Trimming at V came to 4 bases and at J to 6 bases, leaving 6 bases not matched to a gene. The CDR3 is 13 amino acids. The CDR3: CATSTGLDSEQYF. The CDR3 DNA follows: TGTGCCACCAGCACAGGACTAGATAGCGAGCAGTACTTC.

CDR3 sequence reads: CASSLAGEADQETQYF. The CDR3 bases are TGTGCCAGCAGCTTAGCGGGGGAGGCGGACCAAGAGACCCAGTACTTC. J is TRBJ2-5 and V is TRBV7-6; D perhaps matches TRBD2 (6 bases). This CDR3 spans 16 amino acids. Germline lookup yields CDR1 SGHVS and CDR2 FNYEAQ. V lost 0 bases and J 0 bases, leaving 11 bases between the germline ends.

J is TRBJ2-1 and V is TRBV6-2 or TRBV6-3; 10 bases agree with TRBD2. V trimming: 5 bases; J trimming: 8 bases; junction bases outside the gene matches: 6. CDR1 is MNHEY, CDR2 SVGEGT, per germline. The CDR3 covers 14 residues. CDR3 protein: CASSDSGGGHEQFF. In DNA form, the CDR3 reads TGTGCCAGCAGTGACAGCGGGGGGGGACATGAGCAGTTCTTC.

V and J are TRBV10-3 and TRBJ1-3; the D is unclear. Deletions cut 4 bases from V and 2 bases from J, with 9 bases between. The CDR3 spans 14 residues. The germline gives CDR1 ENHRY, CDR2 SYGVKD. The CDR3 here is CAISASGPGNTIYF. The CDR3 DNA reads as TGTGCCATCAGTGCGAGTGGGCCTGGAAACACCATATATTTT.

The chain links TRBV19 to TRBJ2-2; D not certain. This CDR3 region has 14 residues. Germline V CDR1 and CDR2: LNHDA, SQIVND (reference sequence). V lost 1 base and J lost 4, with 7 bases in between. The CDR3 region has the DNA TGTGCCAGTAGTATAGTTGGCTTCACCGGGGAGCTGTTTTTT. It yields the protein CASSIVGFTGELFF. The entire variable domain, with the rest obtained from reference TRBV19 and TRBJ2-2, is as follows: DGGITQSPKYLFRKEGQNVTLSCEQNLNHDAMYWYRQDPGQGLRLIYYSQIVNDFQKGDIAEGYSVSREKKESFPLTVTSAQKNPTAFYLCASSIVGFTGELFFGEGSRLTVL.

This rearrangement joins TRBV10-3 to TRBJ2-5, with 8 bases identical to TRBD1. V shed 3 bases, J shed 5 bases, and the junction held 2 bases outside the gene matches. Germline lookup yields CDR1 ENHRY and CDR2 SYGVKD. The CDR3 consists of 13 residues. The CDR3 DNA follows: TGTGCCATCAGTGAACGACAGGGGGAGACCCAGTACTTC. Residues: CAISERQGETQYF.

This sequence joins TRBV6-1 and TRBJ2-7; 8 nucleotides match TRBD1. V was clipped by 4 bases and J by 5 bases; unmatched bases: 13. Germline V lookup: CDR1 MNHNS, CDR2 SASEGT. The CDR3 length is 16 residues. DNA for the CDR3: TGTGCCAGCAGTGGTGGCGGAACAGGGGGTCTCCACGAGCAGTACTTC. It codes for CASSGGGTGGLHEQYF.

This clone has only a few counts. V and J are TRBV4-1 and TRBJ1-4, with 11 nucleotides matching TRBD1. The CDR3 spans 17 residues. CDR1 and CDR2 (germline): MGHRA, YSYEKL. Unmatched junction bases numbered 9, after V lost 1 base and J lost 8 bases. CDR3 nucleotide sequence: TGCGCCAGCAGCCAAGGCTTAGGACAGGGGGCTAGGGAAAAACTGTTTTTT. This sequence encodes CASSQGLGQGAREKLFF.

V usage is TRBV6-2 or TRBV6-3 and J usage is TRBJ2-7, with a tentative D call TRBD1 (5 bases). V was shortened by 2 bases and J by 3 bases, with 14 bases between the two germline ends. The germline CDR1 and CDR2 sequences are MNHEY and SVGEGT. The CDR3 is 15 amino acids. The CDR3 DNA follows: TGTGCCAGCAGTTACGGGCAGGTGGGGCTCTACGAGCAGTACTTC. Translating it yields CASSYGQVGLYEQYF.

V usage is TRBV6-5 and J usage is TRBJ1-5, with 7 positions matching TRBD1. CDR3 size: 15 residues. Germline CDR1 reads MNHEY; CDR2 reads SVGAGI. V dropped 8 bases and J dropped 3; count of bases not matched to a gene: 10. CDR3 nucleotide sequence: TGTGCCAGCGAACCGAGGACAGGCGCCAATCAGCCCCAGCATTTT. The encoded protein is CASEPRTGANQPQHF.

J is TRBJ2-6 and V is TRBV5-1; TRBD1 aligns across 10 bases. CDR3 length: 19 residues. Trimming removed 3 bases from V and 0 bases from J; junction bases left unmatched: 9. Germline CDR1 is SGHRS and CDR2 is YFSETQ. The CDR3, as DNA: TGCGCCAGCAGCTGGGCGGAGGGACAGGGGAGCTCTGGGGCCAACGTCCTGACTTTC. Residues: CASSWAEGQGSSGANVLTF. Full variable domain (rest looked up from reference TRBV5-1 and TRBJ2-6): KAGVTQTPRYLIKTRGQQVTLSCSPISGHRSVSWYQQTPGQGLQFLFEYFSETQRNKGNFPGRFSGRQFSNSRSEMNVSTLELGDSALYLCASSWAEGQGSSGANVLTFGAGSRLTVL.

The CDR3 loop reads CASSLEGISYNEQFF. The CDR3 bases are TGTGCCAGCAGTTTAGAGGGTATCTCCTACAATGAGCAGTTCTTC. The V and J genes are TRBV27 and TRBJ2-1, with D tentatively TRBD2 (5 bases). Germline values: CDR1 MNHEY, CDR2 SMNVEV (reference sequence). V gave up 2 bases and J gave up 0 bases, with 8 bases separating them. The CDR3 has 15 amino acids.

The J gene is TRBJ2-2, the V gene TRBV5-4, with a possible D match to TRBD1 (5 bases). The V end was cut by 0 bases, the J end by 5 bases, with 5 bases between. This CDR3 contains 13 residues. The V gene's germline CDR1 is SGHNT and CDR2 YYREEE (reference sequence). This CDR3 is CASSLAGTGELFF. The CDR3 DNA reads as TGTGCCAGCAGCTTGGCAGGGACCGGGGAGCTGTTTTTT.

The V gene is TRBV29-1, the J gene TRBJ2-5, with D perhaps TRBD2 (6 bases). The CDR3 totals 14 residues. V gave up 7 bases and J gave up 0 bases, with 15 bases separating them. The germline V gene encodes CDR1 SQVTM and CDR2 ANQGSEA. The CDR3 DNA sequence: TGCAGCGCTAGGCGGGGAGCGTACCAAGAGACCCAGTACTTC. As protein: CSARRGAYQETQYF.

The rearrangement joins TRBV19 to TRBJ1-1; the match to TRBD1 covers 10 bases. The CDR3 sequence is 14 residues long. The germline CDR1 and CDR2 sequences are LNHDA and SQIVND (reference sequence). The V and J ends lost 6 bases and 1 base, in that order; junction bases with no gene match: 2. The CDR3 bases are TGTGCCAGTAGGTGGGACAGGGGGAACACTGAAGCTTTCTTT. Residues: CASRWDRGNTEAFF.

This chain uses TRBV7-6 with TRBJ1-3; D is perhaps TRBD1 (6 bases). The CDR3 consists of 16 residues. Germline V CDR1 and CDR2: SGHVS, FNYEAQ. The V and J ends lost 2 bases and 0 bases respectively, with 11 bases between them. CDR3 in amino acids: CASSLTQGSSGNTIYF. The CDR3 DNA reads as TGTGCCAGCAGCTTAACGCAGGGGAGCTCTGGAAACACCATATATTTT.

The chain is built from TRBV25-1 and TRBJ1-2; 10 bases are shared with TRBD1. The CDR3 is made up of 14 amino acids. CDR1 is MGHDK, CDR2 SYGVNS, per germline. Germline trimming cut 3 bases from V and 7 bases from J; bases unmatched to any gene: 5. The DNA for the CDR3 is TGTGCCAGCAGTGATGACAGGGGGCGAGGTGGCTACACCTTC. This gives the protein CASSDDRGRGGYTF.

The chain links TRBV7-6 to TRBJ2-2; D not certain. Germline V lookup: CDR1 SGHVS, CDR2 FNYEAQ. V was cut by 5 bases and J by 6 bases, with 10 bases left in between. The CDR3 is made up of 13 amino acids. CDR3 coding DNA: TGTGCCAGCAGCCCAGAAAACGCCGGGGAGCTGTTTTTT. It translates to CASSPENAGELFF.

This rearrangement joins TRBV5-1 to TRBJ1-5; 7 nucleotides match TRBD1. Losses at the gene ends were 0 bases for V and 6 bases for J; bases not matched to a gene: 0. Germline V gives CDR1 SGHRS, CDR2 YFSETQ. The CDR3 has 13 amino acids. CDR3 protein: CASSLDRGQPQHF. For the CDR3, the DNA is TGCGCCAGCAGCTTGGACAGGGGTCAGCCCCAGCATTTT.

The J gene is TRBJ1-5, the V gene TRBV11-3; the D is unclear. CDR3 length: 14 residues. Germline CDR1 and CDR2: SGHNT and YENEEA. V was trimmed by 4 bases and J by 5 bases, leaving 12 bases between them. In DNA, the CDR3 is TGTGCCAGCAGCTCAGACATGGGCTATCAGCCCCAGCATTTT. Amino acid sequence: CASSSDMGYQPQHF.

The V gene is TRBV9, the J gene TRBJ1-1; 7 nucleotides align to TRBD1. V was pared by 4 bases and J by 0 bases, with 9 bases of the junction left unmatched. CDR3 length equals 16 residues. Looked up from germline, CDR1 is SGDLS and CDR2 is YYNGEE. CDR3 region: CASSSPGTVLNTEAFF. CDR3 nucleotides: TGTGCCAGCAGCTCCCCCGGGACAGTATTGAACACTGAAGCTTTCTTT.